What follows are 16 T cell receptor beta chains derived from one specimen sequenced in a study of cytomegalovirus exposure and HLA in healthy donors. It was with 60 Vbeta and 13 Jbeta primers that the PCR ran. The repertoire was sequenced with immunoSEQ multiplex PCR; TCRdb's copy has only in-frame clones and lacks some. The table lists some 110,000 clones, more than 55% of them singletons. The sample taken for sequencing was PBMCs. The receptors originated from a man aged 18 to 29 in good health and CMV-seronegative.

The V call is TRBV5-1, the J call TRBJ2-7; no clear D. CDR1 and CDR2 (germline): SGHRS, YFSETQ. The CDR3 has 14 amino acids. Between the trimmed V and J ends, which lost 7 bases and 2 bases, there was a span of 16 bases. CDR3 protein: CASGSELDPYEQYF. The CDR3 DNA is TGCGCCAGCGGTTCGGAGCTCGATCCCTACGAGCAGTACTTC.

This chain joins TRBV5-1 and TRBJ2-1, with D uncertain. In germline, CDR1 is SGHRS, CDR2 YFSETQ. The CDR3 loop spans 11 amino acids. Trimming removed 3 bases from V and 5 bases from J, with 3 bases in between. The CDR3 sequence is CASSWHNEQFF. As DNA, the CDR3 is TGCGCCAGCAGCTGGCACAATGAGCAGTTCTTC.

The chain combines TRBV15 with TRBJ2-3; 10 bases match TRBD1. Germline loops: CDR1 LNHNV, CDR2 YYDKDF (reference sequence). The CDR3 is made up of 17 amino acids. The junction had 9 bases not matched to a gene; V was cut back by 4 bases and J by 2 bases. The CDR3 region has the DNA TGTGCCACCAGCAAATTACCGGGACAGGGGATCACAGATACGCAGTATTTT. Its translation: CATSKLPGQGITDTQYF.

The J gene is TRBJ1-1, the V gene TRBV10-3, with TRBD1 as a possible D gene (5 bases). The CDR3 has 16 amino acids. Germline-derived CDR1 and CDR2 are ENHRY and SYGVKD. V shed 6 bases and J shed 1 base, with 18 bases lying between them. CDR3: CAIRMGQGKTNTEAFF. As DNA, the CDR3 is TGTGCCATCAGGATGGGCCAGGGCAAAACGAACACTGAAGCTTTCTTT.

In its sample, this clone was seen once. The chain recombines TRBV6-6 with TRBJ2-7; D call uncertain. Between the trimmed V and J ends, which lost 0 bases and 3 bases, there was a span of 3 bases. The CDR3 totals 12 residues. Germline values: CDR1 MNHNY, CDR2 SVGAGI (reference sequence). The CDR3 region has the DNA TGTGCCAGCAGTTACTCGAGCTACGAGCAGTACTTC. It yields the protein CASSYSSYEQYF.

The chain recombines TRBV27 with TRBJ2-4; maybe TRBD2 (6 bases). There are 16 residues in the CDR3. With 5 bases removed from V and 1 base from J, the gap between germline ends came to 15 bases. Germline lookup yields CDR1 MNHEY and CDR2 SMNVEV (reference sequence). For the CDR3, the DNA is TGTGCCAGCAGTCGAGACAGACTAGGCGCCAAAAACATTCAGTACTTC. This encodes CASSRDRLGAKNIQYF.

The chain uses TRBV7-9 and TRBJ2-1; 9 positions match TRBD2. Germline values: CDR1 SEHNR, CDR2 FQNEAQ (reference sequence). This CDR3 is 15 amino acids long. The ends lost 5 bases at V and 6 bases at J; junction bases unmatched: 8. The DNA for the CDR3 is TGTGCCAGCAGCCTAAGCGGGGGGCCCCTCAATGAGCAGTTCTTC. Its translation is CASSLSGGPLNEQFF. The full variable domain, in which reference TRBV7-9 and TRBJ2-1 provide the parts outside the CDR3, is DTGVSQNPRHKITKRGQNVTFRCDPISEHNRLYWYRQTLGQGPEFLTYFQNEAQLEKSRLLSDRFSAERPKGSFSTLEIQRTEQGDSAMYLCASSLSGGPLNEQFFGPGTRLTVL.

This clone was seen a single time. The chain joins TRBV7-2 to TRBJ2-5; the D gene is possibly TRBD1 (5 bases). Trimming left V 3 bases short and J 4 bases short, with 12 bases between. CDR1 is SGHTA, CDR2 FQGNSA, per germline. The CDR3 sequence is 14 residues long. The CDR3 here is CASSFYRIPETQYF. CDR3 nucleotide sequence: TGTGCCAGCAGCTTTTACAGGATCCCAGAGACCCAGTACTTC.

The V call is TRBV10-3, the J call TRBJ1-2, with TRBD1 identical over 7 bases. The CDR3 is 11 residues long. Trimming took 8 bases from V and 5 from J; bases not matched to a gene: 2. The germline CDR1 and CDR2 sequences are ENHRY and SYGVKD. The CDR3 DNA sequence: TGTGCCATCGGGACAGATTATGGCTACACCTTC. Its protein is CAIGTDYGYTF.

This rearrangement joins TRBV5-1 to TRBJ2-2; a weak D match, TRBD1 (7 bases). V was cut by 1 base and J by 5 bases, with 12 bases left in between. Germline V gene data show CDR1 as SGHRS and CDR2 as YFSETQ. The CDR3 sequence is 15 residues long. CDR3 sequence reads: CASSLIAGGTGELFF. The CDR3 region has the DNA TGCGCCAGCAGCTTGATTGCAGGGGGGACCGGGGAGCTGTTTTTT. The full variable domain, with the rest looked up from reference TRBV5-1 and TRBJ2-2, is KAGVTQTPRYLIKTRGQQVTLSCSPISGHRSVSWYQQTPGQGLQFLFEYFSETQRNKGNFPGRFSGRQFSNSRSEMNVSTLELGDSALYLCASSLIAGGTGELFFGEGSRLTVL.

This chain links TRBV12-2 with TRBJ2-1; whether TRBD2, the table's D call, matches the DNA was not checked. TRBV12-2 is reported as a pseudogene. The CDR3 spans 19 residues. The CDR3 nucleotides read TGTGCAAGTCGCCTACCCCGACCTGGCAAGGCGGGTTGGGCGGGTGAGCAGTTCTTC. Protein product: CASRLPRPGKAGWAGEQFF.

In this sample, this clone turned up a few times. The chain links TRBV5-8 to TRBJ2-1; no clear D gene. CDR1 and CDR2 (germline): SGHTS, YDEGEE. The CDR3 has 9 residues. The V end lost 4 bases, the J end lost 9 bases, and 2 bases lay between the germline ends. The CDR3 coding sequence is TGTGCCAGCAGCCTTGAGCAGTTCTTC. Translation gives CASSLEQFF.

The chain combines TRBV19 with TRBJ2-1, with 10 bases aligning to TRBD2. CDR3 length equals 15 residues. CDR1 and CDR2 from the germline V gene are LNHDA and SQIVND (reference sequence). J lost 3 bases, V lost 3 bases, and 2 bases had no gene match. The CDR3 nucleotides read TGTGCCAGTAGTATGGTAGCGGGAGGCTACAATGAGCAGTTCTTC. Translating gives CASSMVAGGYNEQFF.

V is TRBV30 and J is TRBJ1-5, with 9 positions matching TRBD1. Germline CDR1 reads GTSNPN; CDR2 reads SVGIG (reference sequence). Trimming at V came to 5 bases and at J to 1 base, leaving 9 bases not matched to a gene. The CDR3 has 16 residues. CDR3 loop: CAWGPGQGLSNQPQHF. DNA of the CDR3: TGTGCCTGGGGACCGGGACAGGGTTTAAGCAATCAGCCCCAGCATTTT.

This clone was observed a handful of times. The V and J genes are TRBV28 and TRBJ2-5, with TRBD1 identical over 8 bases. The V segment lost 2 bases and the J segment 5 bases; nucleotides outside the gene matches: 13. Germline lookup yields CDR1 MDHEN and CDR2 SYDVKM. The CDR3 is made up of 17 amino acids. CDR3 protein: CASSLEAGGDPMETQYF. The CDR3 DNA reads as TGTGCCAGCAGTTTAGAGGCAGGGGGCGATCCGATGGAGACCCAGTACTTC.

This chain links TRBV30 with TRBJ2-3, with D possibly TRBD2 on 6 matching bases. The length of the CDR3 is 16 residues. Per germline, CDR1 GTSNPN and CDR2 SVGIG (reference sequence). Trimming removed 5 bases from V and 4 bases from J, with 22 bases in between. CDR3 in amino acids: CAWDLLGGILSDTQYF. DNA of the CDR3: TGTGCCTGGGATCTATTGGGCGGGATTCTCTCAGATACGCAGTATTTT.